Below are 8 T cell receptor beta chains sequenced from a single sample in a study of cytomegalovirus exposure and HLA in healthy donors. The PCR used 60 Vbeta and 13 Jbeta primers. Clones were read by immunoSEQ multiplex PCR, and TCRdb kept only the in-frame ones, dropping some. The sample lists about 100,000 clones; about 75% were seen once. The material sequenced was PBMCs. The origin of the receptors is a male donor in good health and CMV-seropositive.

About this clone: Other DNA variants within this sample encode the same CDR3. V is TRBV5-1 and J is TRBJ1-1, with 8 bases identical to TRBD1. The CDR3 spans 13 residues. In germline, CDR1 is SGHRS, CDR2 YFSETQ. Trimming removed 2 bases from V and 4 bases from J; junction bases left unmatched: 1. The CDR3 DNA follows: TGCGCCAGCAGCTTTACAGGGGGCACTGAAGCTTTCTTT. Translation gives CASSFTGGTEAFF.

V gene TRBV5-1 combines with J gene TRBJ2-5; D not resolved. The V end lost 4 bases, the J end lost 1 base, and 8 bases lay between the germline ends. This CDR3 region has 13 residues. The germline CDR1 and CDR2 sequences are SGHRS and YFSETQ. The CDR3 spells CASSPNPQETQYF. The CDR3 DNA reads as TGCGCCAGCAGCCCTAACCCCCAAGAGACCCAGTACTTC.

The genes are TRBV11-2 and TRBJ1-1; D is ambiguous. This CDR3 comprises 15 residues. The germline gives CDR1 SGHAT, CDR2 FQNNGV. The V end was cut by 1 base, the J end by 2 bases, with 11 bases between. CDR3 amino acids: CASSLGYGGNTEAFF. The CDR3, as DNA: TGTGCCAGCAGCTTAGGATATGGCGGAAACACTGAAGCTTTCTTT.

This sequence joins TRBV5-4 and TRBJ2-3, with a tentative D call TRBD1 (5 bases). Trimming took off 0 bases at V and 4 bases at J, with 12 bases between the two ends. CDR3 size: 15 residues. CDR1 and CDR2 (germline): SGHNT, YYREEE (reference sequence). The CDR3 region is CASSLGVSRADTQYF. The DNA for the CDR3 is TGTGCCAGCAGCTTGGGAGTTAGCAGGGCAGATACGCAGTATTTT.

This clone has a single count. The chain recombines TRBV5-4 with TRBJ2-7; 8 nucleotides match TRBD2. The V gene end was trimmed by 0 bases and the J gene end by 1 base; junction bases not matched to a gene: 6. The CDR3 runs to 16 residues. The germline V gene has CDR1 SGHNT and CDR2 YYREEE (reference sequence). The CDR3 is CASSLGGGGLSYEQYF. CDR3 in DNA: TGTGCCAGCAGCTTGGGGGGCGGGGGGCTTTCCTACGAGCAGTACTTC.

V usage is TRBV2 and J usage is TRBJ2-5; TRBD1 matches 10 bases. Germline trimming cut 8 bases from V and 5 bases from J; bases unmatched to any gene: 8. This CDR3 has 14 amino acids. Per the germline V gene, CDR1 is SNHLY and CDR2 is FYNNEI. The CDR3 loop is CASFRQGAWETQYF. DNA for the CDR3: TGTGCCAGCTTCCGACAGGGGGCTTGGGAGACCCAGTACTTC.

The chain uses TRBV27 and TRBJ1-2; no definite D call. The CDR3 sequence is 15 residues long. Germline CDR1 is MNHEY and CDR2 is SMNVEV (reference sequence). V was pared by 4 bases and J by 0 bases, with 12 bases between. CDR3 bases: TGTGCCAGCAGTTCTAGAGGATCGGCTAACTATGGCTACACCTTC. As protein: CASSSRGSANYGYTF.

V is TRBV9 and J is TRBJ1-1, with D unresolved. CDR1 is SGDLS and CDR2 is YYNGEE in the germline V gene. Trimming took 6 bases from V and 6 from J, leaving 15 bases between them. The CDR3 totals 13 residues. This CDR3 is CASTAWPTAEAFF. CDR3 nucleotides: TGTGCCAGCACGGCTTGGCCAACAGCTGAAGCTTTCTTT.